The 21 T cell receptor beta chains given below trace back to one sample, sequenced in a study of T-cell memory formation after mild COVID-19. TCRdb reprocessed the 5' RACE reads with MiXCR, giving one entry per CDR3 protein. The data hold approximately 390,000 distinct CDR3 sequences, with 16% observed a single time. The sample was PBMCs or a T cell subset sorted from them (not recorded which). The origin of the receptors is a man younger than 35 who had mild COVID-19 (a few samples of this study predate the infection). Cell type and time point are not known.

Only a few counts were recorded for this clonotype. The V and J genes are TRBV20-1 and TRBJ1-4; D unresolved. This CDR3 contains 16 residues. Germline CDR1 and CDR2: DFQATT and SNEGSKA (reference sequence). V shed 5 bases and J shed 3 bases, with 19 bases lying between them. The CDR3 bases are TGCAGTGCTGAGAGCGTGGTCGGTTGGTCTAATGAAAAACTGTTTTTT. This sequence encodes CSAESVVGWSNEKLFF.

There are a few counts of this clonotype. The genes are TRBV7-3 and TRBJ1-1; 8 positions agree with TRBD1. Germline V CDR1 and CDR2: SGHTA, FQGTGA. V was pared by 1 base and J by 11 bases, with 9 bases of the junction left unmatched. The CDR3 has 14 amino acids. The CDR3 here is CASSLIAGGNRAFF. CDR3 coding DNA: TGTGCCAGCAGCTTAATCGCAGGGGGCAATCGGGCTTTCTTT. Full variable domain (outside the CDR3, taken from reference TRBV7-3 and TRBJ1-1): GAGVSQTPSNKVTEKGKYVELRCDPISGHTALYWYRQSLGQGPEFLIYFQGTGAADDSGLPNDRFFAVRPEGSVSTLKIQRTERGDSAVYLCASSLIAGGNRAFFGQGTRLTVV.

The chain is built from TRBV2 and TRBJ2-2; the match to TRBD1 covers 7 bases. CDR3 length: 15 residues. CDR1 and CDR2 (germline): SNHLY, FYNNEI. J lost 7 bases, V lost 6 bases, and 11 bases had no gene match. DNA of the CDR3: TGTGCCAGCAGCCGAGGACAGGAACGAAACGGGGAGCTGTTTTTT. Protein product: CASSRGQERNGELFF.

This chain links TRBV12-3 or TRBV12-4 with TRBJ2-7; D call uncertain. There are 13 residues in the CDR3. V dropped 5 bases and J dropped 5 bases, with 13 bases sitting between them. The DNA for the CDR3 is TGTGCCAGCAGTCTGGGCGCGGTGGACGAGCAGTACTTC. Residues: CASSLGAVDEQYF.

The CDR3 reads CAWSVRGYTDTQYF. The DNA for the CDR3 is TGTGCCTGGAGTGTACGCGGTTACACAGATACGCAGTATTTT. The V call is TRBV30, the J call TRBJ2-3; no definite D call. The germline CDR1 and CDR2 sequences are GTSNPN and SVGIG (reference sequence). The CDR3 extends over 14 amino acids. V shed 0 bases and J shed 2 bases, with 9 bases lying between them.

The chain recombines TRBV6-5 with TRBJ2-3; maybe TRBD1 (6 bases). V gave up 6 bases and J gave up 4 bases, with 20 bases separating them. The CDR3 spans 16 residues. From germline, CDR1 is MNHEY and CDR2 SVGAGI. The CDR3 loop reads CASSPSQGIAADTQYF. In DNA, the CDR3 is TGTGCCAGCAGCCCCAGCCAGGGGATTGCCGCAGATACGCAGTATTTT.

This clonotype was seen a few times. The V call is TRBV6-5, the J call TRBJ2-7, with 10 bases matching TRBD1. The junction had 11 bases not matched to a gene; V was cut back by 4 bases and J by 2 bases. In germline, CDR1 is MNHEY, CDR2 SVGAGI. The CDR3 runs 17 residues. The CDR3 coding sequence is TGTGCCAGCAGTTGGGGGCCCCCGGGACAGGGGCCCTACGAGCAGTACTTC. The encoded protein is CASSWGPPGQGPYEQYF.

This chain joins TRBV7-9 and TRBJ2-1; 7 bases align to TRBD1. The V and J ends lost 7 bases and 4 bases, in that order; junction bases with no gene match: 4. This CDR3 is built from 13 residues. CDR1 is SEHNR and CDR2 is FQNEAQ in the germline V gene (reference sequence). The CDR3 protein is CASKGGHYNEQFF. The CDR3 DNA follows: TGTGCCAGCAAAGGGGGCCATTACAATGAGCAGTTCTTC.

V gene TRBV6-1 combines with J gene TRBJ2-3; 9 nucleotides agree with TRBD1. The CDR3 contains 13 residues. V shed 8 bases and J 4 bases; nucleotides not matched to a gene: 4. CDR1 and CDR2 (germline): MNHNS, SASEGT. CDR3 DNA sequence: TGTGCCAGCCGGGACAGGGAGCCAGATACGCAGTATTTT. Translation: CASRDREPDTQYF.

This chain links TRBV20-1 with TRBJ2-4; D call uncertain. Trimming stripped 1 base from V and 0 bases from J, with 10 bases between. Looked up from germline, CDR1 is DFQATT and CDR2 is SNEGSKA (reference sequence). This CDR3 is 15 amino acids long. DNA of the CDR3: TGCAGTGCTAGAGTCCCCGGTTTAGCCAAAAACATTCAGTACTTC. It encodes CSARVPGLAKNIQYF.

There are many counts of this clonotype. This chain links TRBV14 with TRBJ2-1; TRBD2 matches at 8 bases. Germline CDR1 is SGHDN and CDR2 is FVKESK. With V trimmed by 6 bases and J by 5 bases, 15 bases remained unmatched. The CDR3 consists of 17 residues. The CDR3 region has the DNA TGTGCCAGCAGTTACATCACGGGGGGGCGATACAACAATGAGCAGTTCTTC. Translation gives CASSYITGGRYNNEQFF.

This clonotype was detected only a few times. In DNA form, the CDR3 reads TGTGCCAGCAGCTTAGCTGACTATGGCTACACCTTC. Encoded protein: CASSLADYGYTF. J is TRBJ1-2 and V is TRBV11-2; no firm D call. The CDR3 runs to 12 residues. CDR1 and CDR2 (germline): SGHAT, FQNNGV. Trimming took off 1 base at V and 3 bases at J, with 3 bases between the two ends.

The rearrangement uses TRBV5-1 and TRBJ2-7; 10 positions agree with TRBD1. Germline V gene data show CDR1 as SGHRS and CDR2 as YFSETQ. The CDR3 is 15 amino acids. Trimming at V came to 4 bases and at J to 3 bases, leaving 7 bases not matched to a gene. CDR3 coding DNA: TGCGCCAGCAGCGGGGGACAGGGGACTATCTACGAGCAGTACTTC. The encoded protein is CASSGGQGTIYEQYF.

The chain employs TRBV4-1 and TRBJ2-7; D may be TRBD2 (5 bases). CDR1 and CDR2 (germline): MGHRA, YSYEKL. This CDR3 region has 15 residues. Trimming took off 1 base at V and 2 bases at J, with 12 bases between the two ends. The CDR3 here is CASSQAPSGAYEQYF. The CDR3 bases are TGCGCCAGCAGCCAAGCTCCGAGCGGCGCCTACGAGCAGTACTTC.

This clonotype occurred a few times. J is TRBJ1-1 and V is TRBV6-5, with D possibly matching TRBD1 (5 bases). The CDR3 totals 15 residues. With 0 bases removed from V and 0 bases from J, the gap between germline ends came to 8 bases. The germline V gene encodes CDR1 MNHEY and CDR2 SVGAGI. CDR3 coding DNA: TGTGCCAGCAGTTACTCGTGGACACTGAACACTGAAGCTTTCTTT. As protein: CASSYSWTLNTEAFF.

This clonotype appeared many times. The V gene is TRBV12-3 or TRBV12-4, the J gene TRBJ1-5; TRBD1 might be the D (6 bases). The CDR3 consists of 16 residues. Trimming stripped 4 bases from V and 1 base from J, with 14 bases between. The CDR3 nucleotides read TGTGCCAGCAGTTCCCAGGGGAGGGAGAGCAATCAGCCCCAGCATTTT. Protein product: CASSSQGRESNQPQHF.

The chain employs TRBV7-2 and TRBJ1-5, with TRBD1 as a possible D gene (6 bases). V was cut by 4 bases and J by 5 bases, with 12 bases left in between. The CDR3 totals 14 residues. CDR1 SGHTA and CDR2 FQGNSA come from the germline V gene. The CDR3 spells CASSSGQPYQPQHF. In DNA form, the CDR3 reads TGTGCCAGCAGCTCCGGACAGCCTTATCAGCCCCAGCATTTT.

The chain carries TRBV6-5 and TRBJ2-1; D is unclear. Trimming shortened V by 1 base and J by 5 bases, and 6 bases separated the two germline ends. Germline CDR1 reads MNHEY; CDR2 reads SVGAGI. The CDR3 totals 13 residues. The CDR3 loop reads CASSYWGNNEQFF. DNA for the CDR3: TGTGCCAGCAGTTACTGGGGAAACAATGAGCAGTTCTTC.

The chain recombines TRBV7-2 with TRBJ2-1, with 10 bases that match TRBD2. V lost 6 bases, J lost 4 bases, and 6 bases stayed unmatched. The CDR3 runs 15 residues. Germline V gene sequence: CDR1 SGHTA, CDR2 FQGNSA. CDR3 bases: TGTGCCAGCAGACCTACAGCGGGGGGGTACAATGAGCAGTTCTTC. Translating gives CASRPTAGGYNEQFF.

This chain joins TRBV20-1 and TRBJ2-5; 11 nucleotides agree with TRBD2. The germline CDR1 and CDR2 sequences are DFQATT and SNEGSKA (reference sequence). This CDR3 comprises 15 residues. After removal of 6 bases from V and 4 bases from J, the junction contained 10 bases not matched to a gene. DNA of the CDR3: TGCAGTGCACCCAAGACTAGCGGGGAGGGAGAGACCCAGTACTTC. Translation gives CSAPKTSGEGETQYF.

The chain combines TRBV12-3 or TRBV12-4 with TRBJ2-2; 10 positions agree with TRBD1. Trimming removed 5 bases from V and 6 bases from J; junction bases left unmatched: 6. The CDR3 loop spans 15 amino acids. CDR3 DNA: TGTGCCAGCAGTCTGGGACAGGGGTTCTCCGGGGAGCTGTTTTTT. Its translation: CASSLGQGFSGELFF.